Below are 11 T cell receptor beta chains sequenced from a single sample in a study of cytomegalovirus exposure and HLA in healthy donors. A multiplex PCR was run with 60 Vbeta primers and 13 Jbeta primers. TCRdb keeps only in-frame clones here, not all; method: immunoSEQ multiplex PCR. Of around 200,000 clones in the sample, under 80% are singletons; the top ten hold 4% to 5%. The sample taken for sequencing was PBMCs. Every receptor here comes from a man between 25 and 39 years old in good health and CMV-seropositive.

The CDR3, as DNA: TGCAGCGTTGTGGGCCTAGCGGGAGTCCGGAGCTACGAGCAGTACTTC. This sequence encodes CSVVGLAGVRSYEQYF. This rearrangement joins TRBV29-1 to TRBJ2-5, with 10 bases identical to TRBD2. The J call could be wrong; TRBJ2-7 is a better fit for the DNA end. The CDR3 loop spans 16 amino acids. CDR1 and CDR2 (germline): SQVTM, ANQGSEA.

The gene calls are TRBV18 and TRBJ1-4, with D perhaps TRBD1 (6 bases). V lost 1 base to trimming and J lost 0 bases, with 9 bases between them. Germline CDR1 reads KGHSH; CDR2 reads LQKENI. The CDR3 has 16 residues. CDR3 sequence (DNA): TGTGCCAGCTCACCACAGGGGGTTACAACTAATGAAAAACTGTTTTTT. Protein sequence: CASSPQGVTTNEKLFF.

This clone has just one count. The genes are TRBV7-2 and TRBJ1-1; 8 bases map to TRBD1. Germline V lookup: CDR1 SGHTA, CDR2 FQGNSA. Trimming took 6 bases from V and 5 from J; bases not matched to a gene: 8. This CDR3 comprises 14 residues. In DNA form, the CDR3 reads TGTGCCAGCAGGACACAGGGGGTAGTGACTGAAGCTTTCTTT. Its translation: CASRTQGVVTEAFF.

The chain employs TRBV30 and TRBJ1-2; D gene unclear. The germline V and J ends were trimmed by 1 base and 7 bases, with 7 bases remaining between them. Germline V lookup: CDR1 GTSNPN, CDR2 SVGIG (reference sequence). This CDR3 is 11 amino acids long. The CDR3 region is CAWSAGGGYTF. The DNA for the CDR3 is TGTGCCTGGAGTGCGGGAGGTGGCTACACCTTC.

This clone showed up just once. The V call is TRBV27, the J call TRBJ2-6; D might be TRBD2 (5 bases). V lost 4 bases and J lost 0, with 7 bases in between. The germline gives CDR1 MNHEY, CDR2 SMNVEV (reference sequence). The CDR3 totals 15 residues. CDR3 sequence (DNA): TGTGCCAGCAGTTCGAGGGACTCTGGGGCCAACGTCCTGACTTTC. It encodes CASSSRDSGANVLTF.

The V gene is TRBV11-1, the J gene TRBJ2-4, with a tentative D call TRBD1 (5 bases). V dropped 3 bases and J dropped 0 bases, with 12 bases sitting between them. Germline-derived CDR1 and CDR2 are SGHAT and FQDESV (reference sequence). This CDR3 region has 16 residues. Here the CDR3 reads CASSFASQGAKNIQYF. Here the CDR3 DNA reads TGTGCCAGCAGCTTCGCAAGCCAGGGAGCCAAAAACATTCAGTACTTC.

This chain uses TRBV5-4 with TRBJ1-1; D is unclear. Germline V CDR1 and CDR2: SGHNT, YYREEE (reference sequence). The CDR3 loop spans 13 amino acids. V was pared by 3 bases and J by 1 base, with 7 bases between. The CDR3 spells CASSSTENTEAFF. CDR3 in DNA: TGTGCCAGCAGCTCCACAGAGAACACTGAAGCTTTCTTT.

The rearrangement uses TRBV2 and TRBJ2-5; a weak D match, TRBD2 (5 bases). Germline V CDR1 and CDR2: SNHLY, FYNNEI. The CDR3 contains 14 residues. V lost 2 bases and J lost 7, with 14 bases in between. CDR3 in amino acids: CASSERTGKATQYF. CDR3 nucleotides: TGTGCCAGCAGTGAAAGGACGGGGAAAGCGACCCAGTACTTC.

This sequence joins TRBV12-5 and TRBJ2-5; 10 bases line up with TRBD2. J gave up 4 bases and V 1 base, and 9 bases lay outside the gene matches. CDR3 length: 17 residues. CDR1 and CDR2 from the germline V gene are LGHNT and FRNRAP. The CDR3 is CASGLGLAGSSGETQYF. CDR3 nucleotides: TGTGCTAGTGGTTTGGGACTAGCGGGCTCCTCTGGAGAGACCCAGTACTTC.

Written as DNA, the CDR3 is TGCGCCAGCAGCTTATCCGGGAGCGGAAACACCATATATTTT. It encodes CASSLSGSGNTIYF. The genes are TRBV5-1 and TRBJ1-3; D unclear. The CDR3 runs to 14 residues. CDR1 and CDR2 from the germline V gene are SGHRS and YFSETQ. Between the trimmed V and J ends, which lost 2 bases and 4 bases, there was a span of 10 bases.

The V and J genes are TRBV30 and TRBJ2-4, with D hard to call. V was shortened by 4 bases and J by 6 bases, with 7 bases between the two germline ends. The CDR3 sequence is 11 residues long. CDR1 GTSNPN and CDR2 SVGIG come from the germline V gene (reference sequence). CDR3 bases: TGTGCCTGGACAACCAGAAACATTCAGTACTTC. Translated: CAWTTRNIQYF.